The clone carrying this T cell receptor beta chain was recorded only once. No antigen is known for it. Per germline, CDR1 SGHAT and CDR2 FQNNGV. The CDR3 totals 15 residues. The V end lost 7 bases, the J end lost 0 bases, and 13 bases lay between the germline ends. The record originates from a study of graft-versus-host responses after intestinal transplantation. Background on the study: Every recipient had anti-thymocyte globulin induction and 2 to 3 years of tacrolimus plus steroids. General observations from the study: The recipient marrow held GvH clones, and some of them showed up first in ileum or blood.

The method was immunoSEQ multiplex PCR; TCRdb's version includes in-frame clones alone and lacks a portion of them. There are more than 90,000 clones in the sample; just under 95% occur only once, and roughly 0.49% lies in the top ten. The receptor was derived from a human donor who received an intestinal transplant. The specimen comprised unstimulated CD8+ T cells sorted from spleen or lymph node cells, sampled before intestinal transplant. V is TRBV11-2 and J is TRBJ1-3; no reliable D call. The CDR3 bases are TGTGCCAGCACCCAAACGGGGTTCTCTGGAAACACCATATATTTT. This translates into CASTQTGFSGNTIYF.